The rows below give T cell receptor beta chains drawn from one sample of a study of T-cell memory formation after mild COVID-19. TCRdb re-called the 5' RACE reads through MiXCR, storing one row per CDR3 protein. The sample consists of 310,000 or so distinct CDR3 sequences, around 15% of them appearing once. The sequenced material came from PBMCs or a T cell subset sorted from them (not recorded which). These receptors were taken from a young man who had mild COVID-19 (a few samples of this study predate the infection). Cell type and time point are not known. The CDR3 runs from the conserved cysteine through the conserved F or W. The order of the fields is CDR3 protein, CDR3 DNA, J gene, clone size, V gene, D gene. A D gene is named only where the DNA matches it firmly. Clone size is stated in some rows and not others, as once, few, many or a class when expanded.

CDR3: CSGRRLGNTEAFF
DNA: TGCAGCGGCCGGCGCTTGGGGAACACTGAAGCTTTCTTT
J: TRBJ1-1
size: few
V: TRBV29-1
D: NA

CDR3: CAITYSDIYNEQFF
DNA: TGTGCCATCACCTATAGTGATATCTACAATGAGCAGTTCTTC
J: TRBJ2-1
size: many
V: TRBV10-3
D: NA

CDR3: CASSTQPNTEAFF
DNA: TGTGCCAGCAGTACACAGCCGAACACTGAAGCTTTCTTT
J: TRBJ1-1
size: NA
V: TRBV2
D: NA

CDR3: CASSTQRGRETQYF
DNA: TGTGCCAGCAGCACTCAGCGGGGGCGAGAGACCCAGTACTTC
J: TRBJ2-5
size: few
V: TRBV11-2
D: TRBD2

CDR3: CASSRGSTGSSYNEQFF
DNA: TGCGCCAGCAGCCGAGGATCGACAGGGAGCTCCTACAATGAGCAGTTCTTC
J: TRBJ2-1
size: NA
V: TRBV4-1
D: TRBD1

CDR3: CASTDLAGARNEQFF
DNA: TGTGCCAGCACCGACCTAGCGGGGGCTAGGAATGAGCAGTTCTTC
J: TRBJ2-1
size: NA
V: TRBV6-5
D: TRBD2

CDR3: CASSPEYQGGEKLFF
DNA: TGTGCCAGCTCACCAGAATACCAGGGTGGAGAAAAACTGTTTTTT
J: TRBJ1-4
size: few
V: TRBV18
D: NA

CDR3: CASRGGIATDTQYF
DNA: TGTGCCAGCAGGGGGGGAATAGCCACAGATACGCAGTATTTT
J: TRBJ2-3
size: once
V: TRBV6-2/TRBV6-3
D: NA

CDR3: CASYGTGRLGQFF
DNA: TGTGCCAGCTACGGGACAGGCCGGCTGGGGCAGTTCTTC
J: TRBJ2-1
size: NA
V: TRBV18
D: TRBD1

CDR3: CAISFAGNTIYF
DNA: TGTGCCATCAGTTTCGCAGGAAACACCATATATTTT
J: TRBJ1-3
size: NA
V: TRBV10-3
D: NA

CDR3: CASSRTRVGDTEAFF
DNA: TGTGCCAGCTCACGAACCAGGGTCGGGGACACTGAAGCTTTCTTT
J: TRBJ1-1
size: NA
V: TRBV18
D: NA

CDR3: CASSPGRDYNSPLHF
DNA: TGTGCCAGCAGCCCAGGTCGGGACTATAATTCACCCCTCCACTTT
J: TRBJ1-6
size: few
V: TRBV7-2
D: NA

CDR3: CAISESGTGSASLHF
DNA: TGTGCCATCAGTGAGTCCGGGACAGGGAGTGCATCCCTCCACTTT
J: TRBJ1-6
size: NA
V: TRBV10-3
D: TRBD1

CDR3: CASSQAGFDTQYF
DNA: TGTGCCAGCAGCCAAGCGGGGTTTGATACGCAGTATTTT
J: TRBJ2-3
size: few
V: TRBV9
D: TRBD2

CDR3: CASSLSGGSNSPLHF
DNA: TGTGCCAGCAGCCTGAGCGGGGGAAGCAATTCACCCCTCCACTTT
J: TRBJ1-6
size: NA
V: TRBV12-3/TRBV12-4
D: NA

CDR3: CASSEAPGPSPLHF
DNA: TGTGCCAGCAGTGAAGCGCCCGGGCCATCACCCCTCCACTTT
J: TRBJ1-6
size: few
V: TRBV6-1
D: NA

CDR3: CASSYQRTSGGTDTQYF
DNA: TGCGCCAGCAGCTACCAAAGGACCAGCGGGGGCACAGATACGCAGTATTTT
J: TRBJ2-3
size: few
V: TRBV5-1
D: TRBD2

CDR3: CASSLDSAYYGYTF
DNA: TGTGCCAGCAGCTTAGATTCAGCCTACTATGGCTACACCTTC
J: TRBJ1-2
size: NA
V: TRBV11-2
D: NA

CDR3: CASSLGPLGRMDTQYF
DNA: TGTGCCAGCAGCTTGGGGCCCCTGGGGAGGATGGATACGCAGTATTTT
J: TRBJ2-3
size: NA
V: TRBV7-9
D: NA

CDR3: CASSSGTAGMPQHF
DNA: TGTGCCAGCAGTTCCGGGACGGCGGGGATGCCCCAGCATTTT
J: TRBJ1-5
size: NA
V: TRBV7-9
D: NA

CDR3: CSAPPGSNQPQHF
DNA: TGCAGTGCTCCCCCAGGTAGCAATCAGCCCCAGCATTTT
J: TRBJ1-5
size: NA
V: TRBV20-1
D: NA